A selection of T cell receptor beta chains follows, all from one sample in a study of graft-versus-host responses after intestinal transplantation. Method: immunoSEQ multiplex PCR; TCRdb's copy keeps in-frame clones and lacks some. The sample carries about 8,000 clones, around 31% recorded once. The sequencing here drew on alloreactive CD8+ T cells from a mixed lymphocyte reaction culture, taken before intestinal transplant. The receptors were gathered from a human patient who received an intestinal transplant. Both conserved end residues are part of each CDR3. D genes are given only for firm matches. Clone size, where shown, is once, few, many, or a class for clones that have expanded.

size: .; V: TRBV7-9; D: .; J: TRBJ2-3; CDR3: CASSLAYVDYNTDTQYF; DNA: TGTGCCAGCAGCTTAGCGTACGTGGACTACAACACAGATACGCAGTATTTT
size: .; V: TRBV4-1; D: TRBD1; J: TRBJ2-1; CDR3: CASSRTGLGEQFF; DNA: TGCGCCAGCAGTCGGACAGGTCTAGGTGAGCAGTTCTTC
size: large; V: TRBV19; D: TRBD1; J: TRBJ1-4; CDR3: CASTWTGRLFF; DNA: TGTGCCAGTACCTGGACAGGGAGGTTGTTTTTT
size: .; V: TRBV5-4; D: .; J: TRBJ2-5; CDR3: CASSQPGTTETQYF; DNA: TGTGCCAGCAGCCAGCCCGGGACAACGGAGACCCAGTACTTC
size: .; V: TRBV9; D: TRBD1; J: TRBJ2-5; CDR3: CASSVEGGVWETQYF; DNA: TGTGCCAGCAGCGTAGAAGGGGGCGTGTGGGAGACCCAGTACTTC
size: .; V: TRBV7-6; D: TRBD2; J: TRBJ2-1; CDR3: CASSLSWAGVRFF; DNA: TGTGCCAGCAGCTTAAGTTGGGCGGGGGTTAGGTTCTTC
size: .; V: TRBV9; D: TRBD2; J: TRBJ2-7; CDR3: CASSVWSGTSGEQYF; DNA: TGTGCCAGCAGCGTGTGGTCCGGGACTAGTGGCGAGCAGTACTTC
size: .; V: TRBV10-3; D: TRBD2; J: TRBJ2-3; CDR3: CATSDPYVGLAGVGDTQYF; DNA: TGTGCCACCAGTGACCCTTACGTCGGACTAGCGGGAGTAGGGGATACGCAGTATTTT
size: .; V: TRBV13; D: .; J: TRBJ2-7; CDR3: CASSLGLYTYEQYF; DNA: TGTGCCAGCAGCTTAGGCCTTTACACCTACGAGCAGTACTTC
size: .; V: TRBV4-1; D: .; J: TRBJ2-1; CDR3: CASSQEYGDSYNEQFF; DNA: TGCGCCAGCAGCCAAGAATACGGGGACTCCTACAATGAGCAGTTCTTC
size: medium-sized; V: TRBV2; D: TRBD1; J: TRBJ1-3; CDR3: CASRTGAADTIYF; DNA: TGTGCCAGCAGGACAGGGGCTGCAGACACCATATATTTT
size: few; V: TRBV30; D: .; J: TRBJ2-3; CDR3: CAWNHVGAADTQYF; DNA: TGTGCCTGGAACCACGTGGGAGCAGCAGATACGCAGTATTTT
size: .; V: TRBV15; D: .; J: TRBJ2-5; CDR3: CATSRDGETQYF; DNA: TGTGCCACCAGCAGAGACGGAGAGACCCAGTACTTC
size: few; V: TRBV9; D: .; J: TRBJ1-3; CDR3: CASSVGDRYGGNTIYF; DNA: TGTGCCAGCAGCGTTGGCGACAGGTATGGTGGAAACACCATATATTTT
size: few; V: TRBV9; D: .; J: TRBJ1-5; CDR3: CASSVGLRNQPQHF; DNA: TGTGCCAGCAGCGTGGGGCTTCGCAATCAGCCCCAGCATTTT
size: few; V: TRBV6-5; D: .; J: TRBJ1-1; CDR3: CASTGQTNTEAFF; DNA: TGTGCCAGCACCGGACAGACGAACACTGAAGCTTTCTTT
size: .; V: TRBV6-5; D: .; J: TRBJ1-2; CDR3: CASSEPGSNYGYTF; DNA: TGTGCCAGCAGTGAACCAGGGTCTAACTATGGCTACACCTTC
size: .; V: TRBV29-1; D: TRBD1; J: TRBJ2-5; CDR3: CSAPSDRLETQYF; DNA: TGCAGCGCCCCATCGGACAGGTTAGAGACCCAGTACTTC
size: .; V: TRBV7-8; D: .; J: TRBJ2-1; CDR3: CASSLIGPEQFF; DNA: TGTGCCAGCAGCTTAATTGGCCCTGAGCAGTTCTTC
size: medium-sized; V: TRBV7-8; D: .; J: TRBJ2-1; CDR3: CASSSPSGQGGEQFF; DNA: TGTGCCAGCAGCTCCCCTAGCGGGCAGGGGGGGGAGCAGTTCTTC
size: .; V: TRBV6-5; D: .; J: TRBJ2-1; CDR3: CASYSHNEQFF; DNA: TGTGCCAGCTACTCCCACAATGAGCAGTTCTTC
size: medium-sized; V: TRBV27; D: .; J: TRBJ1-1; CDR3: CASSARGWTEEAFF; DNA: TGTGCCAGCAGTGCAAGGGGGTGGACAGAAGAAGCTTTCTTT
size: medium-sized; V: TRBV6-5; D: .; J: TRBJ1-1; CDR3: CASRAGGVTEAFF; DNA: TGTGCCAGCAGGGCGGGGGGTGTCACTGAAGCTTTCTTT
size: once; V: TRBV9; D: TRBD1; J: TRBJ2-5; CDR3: CASSARAYQTGGRETQYF; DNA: TGTGCCAGCAGCGCTCGAGCATATCAGACAGGGGGGCGTGAGACCCAGTACTTC
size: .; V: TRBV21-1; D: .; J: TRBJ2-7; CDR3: CASSKNAERLRGQYF; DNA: TGTGCCAGCAGCAAAAATGCTGAGCGTCTACGAGGGCAGTACTTC
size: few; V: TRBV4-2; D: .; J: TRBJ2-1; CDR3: CASSQITGARQFF; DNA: TGTGCCAGCAGCCAGATAACGGGAGCCCGACAGTTCTTC
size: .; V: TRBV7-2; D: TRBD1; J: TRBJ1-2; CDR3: CASSRTGSYGYTF; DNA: TGTGCCAGCAGCCGGACAGGGTCATATGGCTACACCTTC
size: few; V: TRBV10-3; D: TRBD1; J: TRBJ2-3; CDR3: CAISSSWTGFISTDTQYF; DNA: TGTGCCATCTCTAGCTCATGGACAGGGTTTATCAGTACAGATACGCAGTATTTT
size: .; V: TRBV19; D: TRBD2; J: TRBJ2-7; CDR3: CASSAGGSYEQYF; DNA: TGTGCCAGTAGCGCGGGGGGGAGTTACGAGCAGTACTTC
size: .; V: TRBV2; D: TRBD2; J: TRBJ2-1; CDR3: CASMTSPYNEQFF; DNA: TGTGCCAGCATGACTAGCCCTTACAATGAGCAGTTCTTC
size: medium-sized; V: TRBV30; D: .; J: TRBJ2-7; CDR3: CAWSVVFGYEQYF; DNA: TGTGCCTGGAGTGTTGTGTTCGGTTACGAGCAGTACTTC
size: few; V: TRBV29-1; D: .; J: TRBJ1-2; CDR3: CSVVGGDQYGYTF; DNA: TGCAGCGTTGTCGGCGGGGACCAATATGGCTACACCTTC
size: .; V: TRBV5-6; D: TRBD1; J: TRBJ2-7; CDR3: CASSFQAGQGAGYEQYF; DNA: TGTGCCAGCAGCTTCCAAGCGGGACAGGGGGCCGGCTACGAGCAGTACTTC
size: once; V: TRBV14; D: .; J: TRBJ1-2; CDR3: CASSQVFRGIPNYGYTF; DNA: TGTGCCAGCAGCCAAGTATTTCGTGGCATACCGAACTATGGCTACACCTTC
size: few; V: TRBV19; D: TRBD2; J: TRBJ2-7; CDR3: CASSAGLVGGQYF; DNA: TGTGCCAGTAGTGCGGGACTAGTAGGGGGGCAGTACTTC
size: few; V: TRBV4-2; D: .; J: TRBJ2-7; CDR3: CASSHGPILTPGNEQYF; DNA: TGTGCCAGCAGCCACGGCCCAATCCTAACCCCGGGGAACGAGCAGTACTTC
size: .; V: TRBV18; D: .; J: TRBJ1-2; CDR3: CASSPGRPGIYTF; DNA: TGTGCCAGCTCACCAGGCCGGCCGGGGATCTACACCTTC
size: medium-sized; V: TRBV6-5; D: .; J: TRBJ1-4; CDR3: CASSYLHTRRVEKLFF; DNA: TGTGCCAGCAGTTATCTCCATACTAGGCGGGTTGAAAAACTGTTTTTT
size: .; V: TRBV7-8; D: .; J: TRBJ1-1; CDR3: CASSLHRGQANTEAFF; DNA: TGTGCCAGCAGCTTACACCGGGGACAAGCGAACACTGAAGCTTTCTTT
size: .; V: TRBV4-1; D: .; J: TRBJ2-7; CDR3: CASSQNRWYGRVPYEQYF; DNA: TGCGCCAGCAGCCAAAACCGTTGGTATGGGCGGGTTCCCTACGAGCAGTACTTC
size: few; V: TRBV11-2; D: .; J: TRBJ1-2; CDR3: CASRENLRSYGYTF; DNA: TGTGCCAGCAGGGAGAACCTTCGATCTTATGGCTACACCTTC
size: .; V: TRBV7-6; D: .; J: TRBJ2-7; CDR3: CASSPGDGYEQYF; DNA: TGTGCCAGCAGCCCAGGGGACGGGTACGAGCAGTACTTC
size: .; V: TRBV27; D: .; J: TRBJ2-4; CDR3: CASSPTGRGNIQYF; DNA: TGTGCCAGCAGTCCGACAGGGCGGGGAAACATTCAGTACTTC
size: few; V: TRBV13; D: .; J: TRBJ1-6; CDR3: CASRSTGTTYNSPLHF; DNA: TGTGCCAGCAGGTCTACAGGGACCACGTATAATTCACCCCTCCACTTT
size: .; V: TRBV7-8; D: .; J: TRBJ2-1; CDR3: CASSLAQGGVGNEQFF; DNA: TGTGCCAGCAGCTTAGCGCAGGGAGGAGTCGGTAATGAGCAGTTCTTC
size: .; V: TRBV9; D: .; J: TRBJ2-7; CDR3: CASSVDSSYEQYF; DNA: TGTGCCAGCAGCGTCGACAGTTCCTACGAGCAGTACTTC
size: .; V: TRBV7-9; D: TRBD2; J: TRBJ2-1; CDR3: CASNSGGATEQFF; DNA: TGTGCCAGCAATAGCGGGGGGGCGACGGAGCAGTTCTTC
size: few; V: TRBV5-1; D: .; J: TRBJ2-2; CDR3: CASSLAGFAGELFF; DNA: TGCGCCAGCAGCTTGGCGGGGTTCGCCGGGGAGCTGTTTTTT
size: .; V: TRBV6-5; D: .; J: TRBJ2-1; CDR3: CASSSRDNEQFF; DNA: TGTGCCAGCAGTTCCCGGGACAATGAGCAGTTCTTC
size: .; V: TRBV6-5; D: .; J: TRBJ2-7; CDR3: CASSYGLALNEQYF; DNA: TGTGCCAGCAGTTACGGGCTAGCTTTGAACGAGCAGTACTTC
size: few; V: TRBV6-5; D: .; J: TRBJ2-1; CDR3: CASSYSVGLVGNEQFF; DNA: TGTGCCAGCAGTTACTCGGTCGGTTTAGTTGGCAATGAGCAGTTCTTC
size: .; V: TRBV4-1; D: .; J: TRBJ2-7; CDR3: CASSRTEVSYEQYF; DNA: TGCGCCAGCAGCCGAACAGAAGTCTCCTACGAGCAGTACTTC
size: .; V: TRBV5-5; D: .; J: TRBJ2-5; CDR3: CASSLGDPGQETQYF; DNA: TGTGCCAGCAGCCTCGGAGATCCGGGCCAAGAGACCCAGTACTTC
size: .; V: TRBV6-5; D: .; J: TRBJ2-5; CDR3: CASSYSRVLETQYF; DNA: TGTGCCAGCAGTTACTCGAGGGTTTTAGAGACCCAGTACTTC
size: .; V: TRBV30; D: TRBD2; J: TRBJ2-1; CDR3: CAWELTSGVYNEQFF; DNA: TGTGCCTGGGAACTTACTAGCGGGGTCTACAATGAGCAGTTCTTC